The T cell receptor (beta chain) under discussion was sequenced for a study of cytomegalovirus exposure and HLA in healthy donors. Whole-study context: Previous work identified 117 million unique TCR beta sequences from around 180 million T cells.

On this clone: Its matching antigen is unknown.

Primers: 60 Vbeta forward and 13 Jbeta reverse. Assay used: immunoSEQ multiplex PCR; TCRdb lists only in-frame clones, some missing. The sample lists about 160,000 clones; 75% to 90% were seen once. Notes on the study in general: Judged likely to be a sequencing artifact was a cluster of highly shared sequence variants.

The CDR3 extends over 16 amino acids. The germline V gene encodes CDR1 MDHEN and CDR2 SYDVKM. J lost 0 bases, V lost 2 bases, and 3 bases had no gene match. This TCR was recovered from a woman between 18 and 29 years old in good health and CMV-seronegative. The chain uses TRBV28 and TRBJ2-1; 8 bases agree with TRBD2. The sequencing sample was made of PBMCs. CDR3 DNA sequence: TGTGCCAGCAGTTTACTAACTAGCGGCTCCTACAATGAGCAGTTCTTC. Its translation: CASSLLTSGSYNEQFF. The variable domain in full, completed from reference TRBV28 and TRBJ2-1, reads DVKVTQSSRYLVKRTGEKVFLECVQDMDHENMFWYRQDPGLGLRLIYFSYDVKMKEKGDIPEGYSVSREKKERFSLILESASTNQTSMYLCASSLLTSGSYNEQFFGPGTRLTVL.